These 5 T cell receptor beta chains originate from one sample sequenced in a study of cytomegalovirus exposure and HLA in healthy donors. Use of 60 Vbeta and 13 Jbeta primers characterized the PCR. This table comes from immunoSEQ multiplex PCR, and its TCRdb copy is limited to in-frame clones, with some not included. The repertoire holds approximately 97,000 clones, around 81% seen once, with over 5% in the top ten. Sequences were obtained from PBMCs. These receptors were taken from a man aged 40-49 years in good health and CMV-seropositive.

The genes are TRBV28 and TRBJ1-2; 7 bases match TRBD1. The CDR3 covers 13 residues. Germline CDR1 and CDR2: MDHEN and SYDVKM. J lost 2 bases, V lost 7 bases, and 4 bases had no gene match. CDR3 amino acids: CASMTGSNYGYTF. As DNA, the CDR3 is TGTGCCAGCATGACAGGGTCGAACTATGGCTACACCTTC.

The V gene is TRBV7-9, the J gene TRBJ2-7, with D perhaps matching TRBD1 (5 bases). Looked up from germline, CDR1 is SEHNR and CDR2 is FQNEAQ (reference sequence). With 4 bases removed from V and 4 bases from J, the gap between germline ends came to 8 bases. The CDR3 loop spans 12 amino acids. As DNA, the CDR3 is TGTGCCAGCAGCTCCCAGGGTTACGAGCAGTACTTC. Amino acids: CASSSQGYEQYF.

This clone was detected only a few times. The gene calls are TRBV30 and TRBJ1-2; TRBD1 is a possible D gene (6 bases). This CDR3 has 15 residues. Trimming left V 2 bases short and J 0 bases short, with 13 bases between. In germline, CDR1 is GTSNPN, CDR2 SVGIG (reference sequence). The CDR3 region has the DNA TGTGCCTGGAGTCCACCGACAGGATCTAACTATGGCTACACCTTC. Translated: CAWSPPTGSNYGYTF.

V gene TRBV18 combines with J gene TRBJ1-4; no clear D. CDR1 and CDR2 from the germline V gene are KGHSH and LQKENI. Trimming took 1 base from V and 2 from J, leaving 14 bases between them. The CDR3 sequence is 17 residues long. The CDR3 DNA is TGTGCCAGCTCACCACTCGGGGTCCAGGCGACTAATGAAAAACTGTTTTTT. Its translation is CASSPLGVQATNEKLFF.

The J gene is TRBJ2-1, the V gene TRBV5-5, with 11 bases that match TRBD2. Looked up from germline, CDR1 is SGHKS and CDR2 is YYEKEE (reference sequence). V shed 0 bases and J 7 bases; nucleotides not matched to a gene: 3. The CDR3 totals 15 residues. CDR3: CASSLELAGDNEQFF. The CDR3 coding sequence is TGTGCCAGCAGCTTGGAACTAGCGGGAGATAATGAGCAGTTCTTC.